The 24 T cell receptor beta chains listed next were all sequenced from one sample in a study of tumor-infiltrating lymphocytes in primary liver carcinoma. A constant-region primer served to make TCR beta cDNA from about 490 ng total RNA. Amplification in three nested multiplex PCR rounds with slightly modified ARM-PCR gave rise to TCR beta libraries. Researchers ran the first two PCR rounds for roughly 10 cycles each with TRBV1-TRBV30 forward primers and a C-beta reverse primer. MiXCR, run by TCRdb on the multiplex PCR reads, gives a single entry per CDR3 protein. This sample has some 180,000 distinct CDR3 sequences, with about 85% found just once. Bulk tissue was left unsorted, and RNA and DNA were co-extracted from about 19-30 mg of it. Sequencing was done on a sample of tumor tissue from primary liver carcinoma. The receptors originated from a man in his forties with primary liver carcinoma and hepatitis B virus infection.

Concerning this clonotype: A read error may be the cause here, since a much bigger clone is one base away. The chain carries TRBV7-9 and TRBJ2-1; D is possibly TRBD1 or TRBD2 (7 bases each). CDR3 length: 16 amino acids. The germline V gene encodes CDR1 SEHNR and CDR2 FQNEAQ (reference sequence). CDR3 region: CASSSQGGSSYNEHFF. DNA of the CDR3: TGTGCCAGCAGCTCCCAGGGGGGGAGCTCCTACAATGAGCATTTCTTC.

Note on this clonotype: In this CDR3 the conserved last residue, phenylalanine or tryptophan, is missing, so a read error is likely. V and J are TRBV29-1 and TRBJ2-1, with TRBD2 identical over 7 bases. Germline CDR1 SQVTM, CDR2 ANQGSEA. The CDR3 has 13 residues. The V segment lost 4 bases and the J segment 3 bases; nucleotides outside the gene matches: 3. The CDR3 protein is CSVALADYNEQFN. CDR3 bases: TGCAGCGTTGCGCTAGCGGACTACAATGAGCAGTTCAAC.

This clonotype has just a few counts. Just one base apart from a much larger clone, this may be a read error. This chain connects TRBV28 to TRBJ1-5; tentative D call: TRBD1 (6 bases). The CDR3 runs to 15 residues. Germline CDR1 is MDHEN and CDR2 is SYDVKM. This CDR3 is CASSPGVYSDQPQHF. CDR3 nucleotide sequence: TGTGCCAGCAGCCCAGGGGTTTATAGCGATCAGCCCCAGCATTTT.

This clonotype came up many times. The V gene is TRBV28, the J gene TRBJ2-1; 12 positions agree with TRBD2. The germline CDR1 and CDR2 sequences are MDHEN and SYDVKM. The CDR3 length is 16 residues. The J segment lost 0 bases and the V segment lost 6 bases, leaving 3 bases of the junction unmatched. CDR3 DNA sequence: TGTGCCAGCAGGGCGACTAGCGGGGGCTCCTACAATGAGCAGTTCTTC. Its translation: CASRATSGGSYNEQFF.

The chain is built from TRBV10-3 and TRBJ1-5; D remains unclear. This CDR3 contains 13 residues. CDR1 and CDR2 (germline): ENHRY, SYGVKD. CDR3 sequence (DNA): TGTGCGACGTCGGAACAAGCCAATCAGCCCCAGCATTTT. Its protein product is CATSEQANQPQHF.

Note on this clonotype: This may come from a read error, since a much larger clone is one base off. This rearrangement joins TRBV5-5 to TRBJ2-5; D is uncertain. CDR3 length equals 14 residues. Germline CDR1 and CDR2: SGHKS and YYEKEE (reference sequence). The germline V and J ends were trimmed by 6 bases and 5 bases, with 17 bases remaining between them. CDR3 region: CASNHADGDETQYF. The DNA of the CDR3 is TGTGCCAGCAATCATGCGGATGGTGACGAGACCCAGTACTTC.

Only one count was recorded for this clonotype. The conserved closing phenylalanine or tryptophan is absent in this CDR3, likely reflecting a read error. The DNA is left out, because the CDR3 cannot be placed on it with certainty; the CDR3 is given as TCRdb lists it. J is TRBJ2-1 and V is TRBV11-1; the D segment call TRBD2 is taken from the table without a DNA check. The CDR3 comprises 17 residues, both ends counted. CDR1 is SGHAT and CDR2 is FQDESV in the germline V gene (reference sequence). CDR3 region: CASSSPSTSASRNEQFL.

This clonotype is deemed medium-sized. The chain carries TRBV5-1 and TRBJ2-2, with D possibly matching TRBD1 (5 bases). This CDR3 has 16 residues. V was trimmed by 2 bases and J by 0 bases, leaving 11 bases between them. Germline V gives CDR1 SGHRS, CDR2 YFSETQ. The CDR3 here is CASSLHHRTNTGELFF. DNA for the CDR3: TGCGCCAGCAGCTTACATCACAGGACGAACACCGGGGAGCTGTTTTTT.

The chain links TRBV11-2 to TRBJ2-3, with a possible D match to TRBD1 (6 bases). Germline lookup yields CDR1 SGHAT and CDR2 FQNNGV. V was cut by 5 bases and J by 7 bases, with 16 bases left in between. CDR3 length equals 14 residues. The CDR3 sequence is CASSPQGRANTQYF. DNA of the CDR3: TGTGCCAGCAGCCCACAGGGCCGGGCAAATACGCAGTATTTT. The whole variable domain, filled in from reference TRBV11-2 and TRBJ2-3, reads EAGVAQSPRYKIIEKRQSVAFWCNPISGHATLYWYQQILGQGPKLLIQFQNNGVVDDSQLPKDRFSAERLKGVDSTLKIQPAKLEDSAVYLCASSPQGRANTQYFGPGTRLTVL.

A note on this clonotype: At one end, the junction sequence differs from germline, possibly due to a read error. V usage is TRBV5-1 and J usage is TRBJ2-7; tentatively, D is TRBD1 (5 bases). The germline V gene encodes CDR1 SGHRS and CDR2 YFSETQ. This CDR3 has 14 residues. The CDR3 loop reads CDSSLQDPSYEQYF. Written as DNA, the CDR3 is TGCGACAGCAGCCTACAGGACCCGTCCTACGAGCAATACTTC.

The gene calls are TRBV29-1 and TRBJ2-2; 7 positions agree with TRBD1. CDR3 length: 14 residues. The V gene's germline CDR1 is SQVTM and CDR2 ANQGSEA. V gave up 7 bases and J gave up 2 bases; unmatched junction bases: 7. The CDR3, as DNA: TGCAGCGGTGGGACAGTGCCAAACACCGGGGAGCTGTTTTTT. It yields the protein CSGGTVPNTGELFF.

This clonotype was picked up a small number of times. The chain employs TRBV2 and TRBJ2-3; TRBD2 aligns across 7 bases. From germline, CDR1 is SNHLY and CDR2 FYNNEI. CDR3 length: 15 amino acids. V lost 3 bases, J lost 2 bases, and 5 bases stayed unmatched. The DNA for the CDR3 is TGTGCCAGCAGTGATTATCTAGCGGTCACAGATACGCAGTATTTT. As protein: CASSDYLAVTDTQYF.

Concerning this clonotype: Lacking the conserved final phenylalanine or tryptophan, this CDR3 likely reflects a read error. The CDR3 DNA reads as TGTGCCAGCAGTACATGGGGGACTACTGAAGCTTTCTTA. This gives the protein CASSTWGTTEAFL. The chain joins TRBV6-6 to TRBJ1-1, with D possibly being TRBD1 (5 bases). This CDR3 region has 13 residues. Deletions cut 5 bases from V and 5 bases from J, with 12 bases between. The germline V gene encodes CDR1 MNHNY and CDR2 SVGAGI (reference sequence).

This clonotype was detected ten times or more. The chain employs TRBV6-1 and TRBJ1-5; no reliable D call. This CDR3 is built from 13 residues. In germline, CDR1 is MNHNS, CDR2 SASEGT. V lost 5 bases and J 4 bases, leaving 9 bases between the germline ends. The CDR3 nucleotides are TGTGCCAGCAGTTGGAGTGGGAATCAGCCCCAGCATTTT. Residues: CASSWSGNQPQHF.

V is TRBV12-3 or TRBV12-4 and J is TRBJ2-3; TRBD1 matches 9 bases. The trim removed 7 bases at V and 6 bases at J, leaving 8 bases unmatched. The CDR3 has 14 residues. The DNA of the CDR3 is TGTGCCAGCATTTTCACAGGGGGCGGGGATACGCAGTATTTT. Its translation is CASIFTGGGDTQYF.

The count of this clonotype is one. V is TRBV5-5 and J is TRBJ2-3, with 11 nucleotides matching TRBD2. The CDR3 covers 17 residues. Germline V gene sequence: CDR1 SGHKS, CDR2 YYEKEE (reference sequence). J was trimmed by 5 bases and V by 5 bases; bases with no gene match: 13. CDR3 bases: TGTGCCAGCAGGCCGACCGGGACTAGCGGTAGTGGAGATACGCAGTATTTT. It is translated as CASRPTGTSGSGDTQYF.

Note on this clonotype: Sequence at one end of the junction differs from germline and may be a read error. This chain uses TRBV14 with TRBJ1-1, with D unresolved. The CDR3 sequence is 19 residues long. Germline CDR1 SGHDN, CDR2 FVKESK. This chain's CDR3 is CASSLIPVVSEAMNTDAFF. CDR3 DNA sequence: TGTGCCAGCAGCCTTATCCCCGTGGTTTCTGAGGCGATGAACACTGATGCTTTCTTT.

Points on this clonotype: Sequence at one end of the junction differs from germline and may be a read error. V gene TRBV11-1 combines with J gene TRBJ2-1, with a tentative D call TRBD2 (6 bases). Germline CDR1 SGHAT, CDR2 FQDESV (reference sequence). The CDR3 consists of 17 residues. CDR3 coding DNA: TGTGCCAGCAGCTCCCCCTCGACTAGAGGGAGTCGAAATGAGCAATGCTTC. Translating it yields CASSSPSTRGSRNEQCF.

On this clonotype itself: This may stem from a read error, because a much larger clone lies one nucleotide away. The CDR3 DNA reads as TGTGCCAGCAGTTTTTCTCGCGGACTAGGGAGCCTCCAAGAGATCCAGTACTTC. Translated: CASSFSRGLGSLQEIQYF. J is TRBJ2-5 and V is TRBV28, with 7 bases aligning to TRBD2. The CDR3 spans 18 residues. The germline V gene has CDR1 MDHEN and CDR2 SYDVKM.

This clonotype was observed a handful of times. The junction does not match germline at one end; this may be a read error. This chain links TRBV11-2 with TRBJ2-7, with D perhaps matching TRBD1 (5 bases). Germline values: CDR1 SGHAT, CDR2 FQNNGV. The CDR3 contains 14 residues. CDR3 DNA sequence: TGTGCCAGCAGCTTAATAGGGGAATCCTACGAGCAGTGCTTC. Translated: CASSLIGESYEQCF.

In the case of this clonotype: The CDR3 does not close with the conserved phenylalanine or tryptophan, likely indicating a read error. The CDR3: CASSQETLKRFGTGELFL. The CDR3 nucleotides are TGTGCCAGCAGCCAAGAGACGTTGAAGAGGTTCGGTACCGGGGAGCTGTTTTTA. The chain recombines TRBV4-2 with TRBJ2-2; D is unclear. CDR3 length equals 18 residues. V lost 0 bases and J 5 bases, leaving 19 bases between the germline ends. The V gene's germline CDR1 is LGHNA and CDR2 YNFKEQ.

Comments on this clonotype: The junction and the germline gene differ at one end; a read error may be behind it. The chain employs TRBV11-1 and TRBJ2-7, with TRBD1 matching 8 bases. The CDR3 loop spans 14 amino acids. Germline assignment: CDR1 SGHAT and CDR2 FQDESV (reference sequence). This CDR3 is CTNSIGTGLYEQYF. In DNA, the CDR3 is TGTACCAACAGCATCGGGACAGGACTCTACGAGCAGTATTTC.

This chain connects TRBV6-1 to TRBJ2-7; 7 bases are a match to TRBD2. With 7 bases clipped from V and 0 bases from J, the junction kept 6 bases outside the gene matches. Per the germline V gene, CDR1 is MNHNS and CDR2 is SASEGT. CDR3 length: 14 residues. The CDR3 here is CASKVAGNSYEQYF. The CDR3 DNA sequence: TGTGCCAGCAAGGTAGCGGGCAACTCCTACGAGCAGTACTTC.

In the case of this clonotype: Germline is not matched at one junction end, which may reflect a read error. The chain's CDR3 is CAGSYQGAYTEAHF. The CDR3, as DNA: TGTGCCGGCAGTTATCAGGGGGCCTACACTGAAGCTCACTTT. This chain connects TRBV6-5 to TRBJ1-1, with TRBD1 matching 8 bases. The CDR3 extends over 14 amino acids. From germline, CDR1 is MNHEY and CDR2 SVGAGI.